This TCR beta chain is drawn from a study of control samples from healthy donors and cancer patients. After removal of 4 bases from V and 1 base from J, the junction contained 1 base not matched to a gene. The length of the CDR3 is 16 residues. Germline V gene data show CDR1 as SGHTA and CDR2 as FQGNSA. The table came from immunoSEQ multiplex PCR; TCRdb's copy has only in-frame clones and leaves some out. The sample yields about 130,000 clones, 88% seen once. Sequenced input: blood. The genes are TRBV7-2 and TRBJ2-3; TRBD2 matches 14 bases. The clonotype was recovered from a man aged 50-59 years in good health. CDR3 sequence reads: CASSSGLAGGTDTQYF. CDR3 DNA sequence: TGTGCCAGCAGCTCGGGACTAGCGGGGGGCACAGATACGCAGTATTTT.